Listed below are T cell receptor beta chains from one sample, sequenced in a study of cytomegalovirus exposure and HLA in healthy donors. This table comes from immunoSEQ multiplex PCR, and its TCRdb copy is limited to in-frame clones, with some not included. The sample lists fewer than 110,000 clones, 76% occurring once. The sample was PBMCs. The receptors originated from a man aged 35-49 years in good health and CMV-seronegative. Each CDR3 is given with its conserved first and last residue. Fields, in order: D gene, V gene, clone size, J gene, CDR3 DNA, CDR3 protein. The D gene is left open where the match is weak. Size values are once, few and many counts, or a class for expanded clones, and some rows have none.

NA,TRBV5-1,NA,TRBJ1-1,TGCGCCAGCAGCGGCGGGGGCATGGGGACTGAAGCTTTCTTT,CASSGGGMGTEAFF
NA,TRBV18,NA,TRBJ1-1,TGTGCCAGCACCAGAACGGGGGACACTGAAGCTTTCTTT,CASTRTGDTEAFF
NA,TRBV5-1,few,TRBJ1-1,TGCGCCAGCAGCTTGGCCCGGGGGAGGAACACTGAAGCTTTCTTT,CASSLARGRNTEAFF
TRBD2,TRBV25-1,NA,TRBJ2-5,TGTGCCAGCGCGGGAACTAGCGGGGGGGCGAGGGAGACCCAGTACTTC,CASAGTSGGARETQYF
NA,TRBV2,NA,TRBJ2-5,TGTGCCAGCAGTCGACAGAGATTCCAAGAGACCCAGTACTTC,CASSRQRFQETQYF
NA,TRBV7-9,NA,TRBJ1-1,TGTTCCAGCGGCACAGGAGCTCACACTGAAGCTTTCTTT,CSSGTGAHTEAFF
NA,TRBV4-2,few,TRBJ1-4,TGTGCCAGCAGCCAAGATGGCAGGGAAGGTGAAAAACTGTTTTTT,CASSQDGREGEKLFF
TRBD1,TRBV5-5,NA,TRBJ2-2,TGTGCCAGCAGCTTCCGACAGGGGAACACCGGGGAGCTGTTTTTT,CASSFRQGNTGELFF
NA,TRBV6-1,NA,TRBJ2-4,TGTGCCAGCAGTGTACAGAATATCTTTGGTCAGTACTTC,CASSVQNIFGQYF
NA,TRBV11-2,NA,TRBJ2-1,TGTGCCAGCAGCTTAGATAGATGGGCTGAGCAGTTCTTC,CASSLDRWAEQFF
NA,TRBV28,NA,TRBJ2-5,TGTGCCAGCAGCCCGGGGTCTGGGGAGACCCAGTACTTC,CASSPGSGETQYF
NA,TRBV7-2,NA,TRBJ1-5,TGTGCCAGCAGCTTTTTGGGCGTCGATCAGCCCCAGCATTTT,CASSFLGVDQPQHF
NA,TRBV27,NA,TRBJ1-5,TGTGCCAGCAGTCCCCAGGGTCAGCCCCAGCATTTT,CASSPQGQPQHF
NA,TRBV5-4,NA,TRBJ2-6,TGTGCCAGCAGCCGCGGAGGGAGTGGGGCCAACGTCCTGACTTTC,CASSRGGSGANVLTF
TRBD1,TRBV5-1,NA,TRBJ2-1,TGCGCCAGCAGCTCTTTGACAGGGGCAAAAAACAATGAGCAGTTCTTC,CASSSLTGAKNNEQFF
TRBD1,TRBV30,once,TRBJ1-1,TGTGCCTGGACTAAAATGGGACAGGATAACACTGAAGCTTTCTTT,CAWTKMGQDNTEAFF
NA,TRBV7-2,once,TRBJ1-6,TGTGCCAGCAGCCCCCGGGTCTTAGATAATTCACCCCTCCACTTT,CASSPRVLDNSPLHF
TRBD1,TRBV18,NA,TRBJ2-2,TGTGCCAGCTCACCCCGGGCAGGGGGAAACGGGGAGCTGTTTTTT,CASSPRAGGNGELFF
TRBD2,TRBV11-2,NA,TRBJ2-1,TGTGCCAGCAGCTTAGTTGGTAGCGGGGGGGCCGTGTTATATGAGCAGTTCTTC,CASSLVGSGGAVLYEQFF
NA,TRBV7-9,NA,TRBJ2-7,TGTGCCAGCAGCTTAGGGTGGGGGGATGTTTACGAGCAGTACTTC,CASSLGWGDVYEQYF
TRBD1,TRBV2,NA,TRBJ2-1,TGTGCCAGCAGTTTTACAGGGGAATTGGCGCAGCTCTTC,CASSFTGELAQLF
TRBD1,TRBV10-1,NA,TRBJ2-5,TGCGCCAGCAGGGGGACAGGGCCGCAAGAGACCCAGTACTTC,CASRGTGPQETQYF
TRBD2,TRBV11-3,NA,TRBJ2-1,TGTGCCAGCAGCTTAGAACTAGCGGGGGGGAACAATGAGCAGTTCTTC,CASSLELAGGNNEQFF
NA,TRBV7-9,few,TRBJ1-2,TGTGCCAGCAGCTTAGTTGTCGGTACTAACTATGGCTACACCTTC,CASSLVVGTNYGYTF
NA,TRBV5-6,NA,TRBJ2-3,TGTGCCAGCAGCTTGGATTTAGCCCGCACAGATACGCAGTATTTT,CASSLDLARTDTQYF
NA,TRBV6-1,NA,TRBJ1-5,TGTGCCAGCAGTGAAGGTCCACCTGCGGGACAGCCCCAGCATTTT,CASSEGPPAGQPQHF
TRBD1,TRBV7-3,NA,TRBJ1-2,TGTGCCAGCAGTCGACAGGGTTGGGCCGATGGCTACACCTTC,CASSRQGWADGYTF
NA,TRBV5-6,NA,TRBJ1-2,TGTGCCAGCGCAGCTTGGTTCAGGGGCAGCTATGGCTACACCTTC,CASAAWFRGSYGYTF
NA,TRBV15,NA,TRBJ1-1,TGTGCCACCAGCACGGACATTAGCGGGTACACTGAAGCTTTCTTT,CATSTDISGYTEAFF
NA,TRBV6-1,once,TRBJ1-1,TGTGCCAGCAGTGAAGCGCTTCGACAACCTGCTTTCTTT,CASSEALRQPAFF
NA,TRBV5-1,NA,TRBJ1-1,TGCGCCAGCAGCTTGGGCCCGGGGATAGACACTGAAGCTTTCTTT,CASSLGPGIDTEAFF
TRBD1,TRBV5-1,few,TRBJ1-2,TGCGCCAGCAGCGTTGGACAGGGGGCTGGCTACACCTTC,CASSVGQGAGYTF
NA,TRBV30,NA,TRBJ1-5,TGTGCCTGGAATATGGGACACGGCCAGCCCCAGCATTTT,CAWNMGHGQPQHF
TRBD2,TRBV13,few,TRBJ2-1,TGTGCCAGCAGCTTATCGGCGGGACTACAAAACAATGAGCAGTTCTTC,CASSLSAGLQNNEQFF
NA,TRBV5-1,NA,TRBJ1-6,TGCGCCAGCAGCTTGGCCGCGACAGGCTATTCACCCCTCCACTTT,CASSLAATGYSPLHF
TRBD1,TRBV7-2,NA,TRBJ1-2,TGTGCCAGCAGCCCGACAGGGAACTATGGCTACACCTTC,CASSPTGNYGYTF
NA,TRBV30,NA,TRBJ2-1,TGTGCCTGGCCCCTTGGGCCCAAGCCGTTCTTC,CAWPLGPKPFF
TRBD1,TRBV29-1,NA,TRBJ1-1,TGCAGCGGGGGGACAGGGGAGGCTTTCTTT,CSGGTGEAFF
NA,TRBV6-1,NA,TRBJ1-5,TGTGCCAGCAGTGAGAACCGCAGGCAGCCCCAGCATTTT,CASSENRRQPQHF
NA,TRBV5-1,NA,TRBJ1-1,TGCGCCAGCAGCCCAGAACAAGTCATGTACACTGAAGCTTTCTTT,CASSPEQVMYTEAFF
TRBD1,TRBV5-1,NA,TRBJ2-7,TGCGCCAGCAGCCTCGGACAGGGTCGAGCCTACGAGCAGTACTTC,CASSLGQGRAYEQYF
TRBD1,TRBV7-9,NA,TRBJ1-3,TGTTCCAGCAGCTTGGTCCCGGGACAGGTGACCTTCTCTGGAAACACCATATATTTT,CSSSLVPGQVTFSGNTIYF
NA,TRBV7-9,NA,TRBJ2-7,TGTGCCAGCAGCTTAGATATGGAGCAGTACTTC,CASSLDMEQYF
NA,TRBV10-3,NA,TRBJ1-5,TGTGCCATCAGTGAGTCGCGGGAAAATCAGCCCCAGCATTTT,CAISESRENQPQHF
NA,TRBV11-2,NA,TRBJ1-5,TGTGCCAGCAGCGTACAGGCTAATCAGCCCCAGCATTTT,CASSVQANQPQHF
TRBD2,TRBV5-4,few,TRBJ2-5,TGTGCCAGCAGCCTGGGGACTAGCGGGGTAGGAGAGACCCAGTACTTC,CASSLGTSGVGETQYF
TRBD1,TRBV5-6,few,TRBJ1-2,TGTGCCAGCACCCCCCCAGGGGGGATCTATGGCTACACCTTC,CASTPPGGIYGYTF
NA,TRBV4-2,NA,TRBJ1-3,TGTGCCAGCAGCCAAGAATCGGGTTATGGAAACACCATATATTTT,CASSQESGYGNTIYF
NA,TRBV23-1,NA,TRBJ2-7,TGCGCCAGCAGTCAAACCATCCGGCAGGGGGGCGAGCAGTACTTC,CASSQTIRQGGEQYF
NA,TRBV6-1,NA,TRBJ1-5,TGTGCCAGCGGAGGATACAATCAGCCCCAGCATTTT,CASGGYNQPQHF
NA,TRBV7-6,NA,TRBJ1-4,TGTGCCAGCAGCTTGTCAGGGTTTAATAATGAAAAACTGTTTTTT,CASSLSGFNNEKLFF
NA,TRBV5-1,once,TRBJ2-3,TGCGCCAGCAGCTTGGGCCCCGGAGCAACAGATACGCAGTATTTT,CASSLGPGATDTQYF
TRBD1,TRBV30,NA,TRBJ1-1,TGTGCCTGGTCGACAGGGCTTAACACTGAAGCTTTCTTT,CAWSTGLNTEAFF
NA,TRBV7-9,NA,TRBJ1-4,TGTGCCAGCAGTTATGGGGGGACAACTAATGAAAAACTGTTTTTT,CASSYGGTTNEKLFF
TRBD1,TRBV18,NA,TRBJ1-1,TGTGCCAGCTCACCACGACAGGGGCCGAACACTGAAGCTTTCTTT,CASSPRQGPNTEAFF
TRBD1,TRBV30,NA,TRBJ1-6,TGTGCCTGGAATAGGGACAGGGGGCATTCACCCCTCCACTTT,CAWNRDRGHSPLHF